The present T cell receptor (beta chain) was sequenced within a study of immune heterogeneity within non-small cell lung tumors. V lost 1 base to trimming and J lost 9 bases; unmatched junction nucleotides: 5. This CDR3 is 13 amino acids long. This clonotype is labeled as medium-sized (0.01 to 0.1%). Template material for each sample was 600 to 750 ng of bulk tumor genomic DNA. The authors collected several far-apart biopsies from each primary tumor during surgery. Those enrolled were patients newly diagnosed with untreated non-small cell lung cancer and undergoing curative surgery. Multiplex PCR was performed with 32 V and 13 J primers, and it amplified TCR beta CDR3. Each CDR3 protein is one row after TCRdb ran MiXCR on the multiplex PCR reads. The sample has 15,000 to 20,000 distinct CDR3 sequences; roughly 30% are singletons.

The sample was lung tumor tissue. The V gene is TRBV12-3 or TRBV12-4, the J gene TRBJ2-7; 8 bases map to TRBD1. This clonotype originated in a man aged 40-55 years with non-small cell lung cancer. The CDR3 nucleotides read TGTGCCAGCAGTTTAGACAGGGGGTCACCGCAGTACTTC. Residues: CASSLDRGSPQYF.